This entry describes one TCR beta chain. Antigen unknown. The sample belongs to a study of cytomegalovirus exposure and HLA in healthy donors. Study results and limitations: Accurate HLA-A and HLA-B prediction from TCR beta sequences was reported for most subjects.

It was with 60 Vbeta and 13 Jbeta primers that the PCR ran. Sequenced by immunoSEQ multiplex PCR; TCRdb stores in-frame clones only, minus some. Here the sample spans some 99,000 clones, 73% being singletons. Germline CDR1 and CDR2: PRHDT and FYEKMQ (reference sequence). V lost 4 bases to trimming and J lost 6 bases, with 6 bases between them. The CDR3 is 12 residues long. Input material: PBMCs. The V and J genes are TRBV13 and TRBJ2-2; D remains ambiguous. The TCR originated in a middle-aged man in good health and CMV-seronegative. The CDR3 DNA is TGTGCCAGCAGCTCCCCTCCCGGGGAGCTGTTTTTT. Translating it yields CASSSPPGELFF.